Listed below are T cell receptor beta chains from one sample, sequenced in a study of cytomegalovirus exposure and HLA in healthy donors. Sequencing used immunoSEQ multiplex PCR; TCRdb keeps in-frame clones, though not all of them. The repertoire has about 190,000 clones, around 77% of them found once; the top ten carry 1.5% to 2%. Sequencing used PBMCs. Source of these receptors: a woman between 18 and 29 years old in good health and CMV-seronegative. The CDR3 runs from the conserved cysteine through the conserved F or W. The D gene is left open where the match is weak. Size is stated for part of the rows, as once, few or many counts, or as a class when the clone is expanded.

>.|TRBJ1-2|.|TRBV15
TGTGCCACCAGCAACGATCAATTTGCTATATTCGTGGGCTACACCTTC
CATSNDQFAIFVGYTF
>.|TRBJ1-4|.|TRBV9
TGTGCCAGCAGCGTAACAGCTGCAACTAATGAAAAACTGTTTTTT
CASSVTAATNEKLFF
>.|TRBJ2-1|.|TRBV19
TGTGCCAGTACCCCGACAGGCTCCTACAATGAGCAGTTCTTC
CASTPTGSYNEQFF
>.|TRBJ1-1|.|TRBV15
TGTGCCACCAGCACCAAGAGAGGACAGTCGGAAGCTTTCTTT
CATSTKRGQSEAFF
>once|TRBJ2-1|.|TRBV29-1
TGCAGCGCTATATTTCAGGTTGGGGGGACTGAGCAGTTCTTC
CSAIFQVGGTEQFF
>.|TRBJ1-5|TRBD1|TRBV6-1
TGTGCCAGCACGGACAGGTACCCAGGTCAGCCCCAGCATTTT
CASTDRYPGQPQHF
>.|TRBJ1-1|.|TRBV19
TGTGCCAGTAGGCCGATTTACAGGAATACTGAAGCTTTCTTT
CASRPIYRNTEAFF
>.|TRBJ1-1|TRBD1|TRBV19
TGTGCCAGTGGTATGGGCTTTCCGGGACAGGGCGGGACTGAAGCTTTCTTT
CASGMGFPGQGGTEAFF
>.|TRBJ1-3|.|TRBV30
TGTGCCTGGAGTGAACAGCTTGTAGACACCATATATTTT
CAWSEQLVDTIYF
>.|TRBJ2-5|TRBD2|TRBV6-1
TGTGCCAGCAGTGAAAACGAGGCTAGCGGGTCGGAGGACCAGTACTTC
CASSENEASGSEDQYF
>.|TRBJ2-1|TRBD2|TRBV7-9
TGTGCCAGCAGACAAGCGGGGGGGCCGTCACGCTACAATGAGCAGTTCTTC
CASRQAGGPSRYNEQFF
>.|TRBJ1-2|TRBD1|TRBV5-5
TGTGCCAGCAGCCGGGGGACAGGGGCCTCCTATGGCTACACCTTC
CASSRGTGASYGYTF
>.|TRBJ2-7|.|TRBV6-6
TGTGCCAGCAGTTACTCGAATCTAGAGCAGTACTTC
CASSYSNLEQYF
>.|TRBJ1-1|.|TRBV30
TGTGCCTGGAGGACGAGGACAGACACTGAAGCTTTCTTT
CAWRTRTDTEAFF
>.|TRBJ2-3|.|TRBV9
TGTGCCAGCAGCGTAGCGGAGAGCACAGATACGCAGTATTTT
CASSVAESTDTQYF
>.|TRBJ1-1|TRBD1|TRBV7-9
TGTGCCAGCAGCCGCGGGACAGCCGACACTGAAGCTTTCTTT
CASSRGTADTEAFF
>.|TRBJ1-2|.|TRBV5-1
TGCGCCAGCAGCTTGACATCCTACTATGGCTACACCTTC
CASSLTSYYGYTF
>.|TRBJ2-1|.|TRBV7-2
TGTGCCAGCAGCCCCCGGGACAAGATAAATGGGGAGCAGTTCTTC
CASSPRDKINGEQFF
>once|TRBJ1-3|.|TRBV5-6
TGTGCCAGCAGCTTGTCAGGGGCTGGAAACACCATATATTTT
CASSLSGAGNTIYF
>.|TRBJ1-5|TRBD1|TRBV28
TGTGCCAGCAGCACAAATACTCTAGGGGGCCTAGGGTCCCAGCATTTT
CASSTNTLGGLGSQHF
>.|TRBJ2-5|.|TRBV5-1
TGCGCCAGCAGAGAATCGGGTACTAGAGCAGAGACCCAGTACTTC
CASRESGTRAETQYF
>.|TRBJ2-7|TRBD2|TRBV5-1
TGCGCCAGCAACCCCGGGGGGGGCGAAGGGTCCTACGAGCAGTACTTC
CASNPGGGEGSYEQYF
>.|TRBJ1-5|TRBD1|TRBV14
TGTGCCAGCAGCCCCTCGGACAGGAATCAGCCCCAGCATTTT
CASSPSDRNQPQHF
>.|TRBJ1-1|.|TRBV4-1
TGCGCCAGCAGCCGTGGGCGGAACACTGAAGCTTTCTTT
CASSRGRNTEAFF
>.|TRBJ1-1|.|TRBV6-1
TGTGCCAGCAGTCCTCCTCCAGGGTGGGGCACTGAAGCTTTCTTT
CASSPPPGWGTEAFF
>.|TRBJ2-7|TRBD1|TRBV6-1
TGTGCCAGCACCCCAACCGGGACAGGCGCCGAGCAGTACTTC
CASTPTGTGAEQYF
>.|TRBJ2-3|.|TRBV5-4
TGTGCCAGCAGCTTGCCGGGCGGGGAGGCAGATACGCAGTATTTT
CASSLPGGEADTQYF
>.|TRBJ2-5|.|TRBV28
TGTGCCAGCAGTTTCCGACCTGGGCGGGGCCAAGAGACCCAGTACTTC
CASSFRPGRGQETQYF
>.|TRBJ1-6|TRBD1|TRBV18
TGTGCCAGCTCACCGGGACAGGGAAGTTCACCCCTCCACTTT
CASSPGQGSSPLHF
>.|TRBJ1-1|.|TRBV27
TGTGCCAGCAGGCCCCTCGGGGGTAGGGAAGCTTTCTTT
CASRPLGGREAFF
>once|TRBJ2-2|TRBD2|TRBV4-3
TGCGCCAGCAGCCAAGATGTCGGGAGGGCCGTCTCCGGGGAGCTGTTTTTT
CASSQDVGRAVSGELFF
>.|TRBJ2-3|TRBD2|TRBV7-3
TGTGCCAGCAGCGCCCGACTAGCGGGGGCCGATACGCAGTATTTT
CASSARLAGADTQYF
>few|TRBJ2-7|.|TRBV11-2
TGTGCCAGCAGCCCCGGGACACAATTCTACGAGCAGTACTTC
CASSPGTQFYEQYF
>.|TRBJ2-7|TRBD1|TRBV7-9
TGTGCCAGCAGCTTAGGACAGGGAAGCTCCTACGAGCAGTACTTC
CASSLGQGSSYEQYF
>.|TRBJ1-6|.|TRBV14
TGTGCCAGCAGCCATATCAGGGCGGATAATAATTCACCCCTCCACTTT
CASSHIRADNNSPLHF
>.|TRBJ1-3|TRBD1|TRBV6-5
TGTGCCAGCAGTAGGGGGACAGGGTTGTGGAACACCATATATTTT
CASSRGTGLWNTIYF
>.|TRBJ2-7|TRBD2|TRBV5-1
TGCGCCAGCAGCTTGGGGAACGTAGCGGGACTAGGCCCCTACGAGCAGTACTTC
CASSLGNVAGLGPYEQYF
>.|TRBJ2-1|TRBD2|TRBV28
TGTGCCAGCAGTTTACCTGGACTAGCGGGGGCTGAGCAGTTCTTC
CASSLPGLAGAEQFF
>.|TRBJ2-7|TRBD2|TRBV5-5
TGTGCCAGCAGCACTGGACTAGCGGGAGGATTTTACTACGAGCAGTACTTC
CASSTGLAGGFYYEQYF
>.|TRBJ1-1|.|TRBV7-6
TGTGCCAGCAGCTCATTGGGGGGAACTGAAGCTTTCTTT
CASSSLGGTEAFF
>.|TRBJ1-1|.|TRBV7-9
TGTGCCAGCAGCTTAGGTACAGCAAACACTGAAGCTTTCTTT
CASSLGTANTEAFF
>.|TRBJ1-6|.|TRBV7-9
TGTGCCAGCAGCCCTCCCCGGGGAGGGAGGAATAATTCACCCCTCCACTTT
CASSPPRGGRNNSPLHF
>.|TRBJ2-3|.|TRBV7-3
TGTGCCAGCAGCTTAGAGGCAGGGAATTCAGATACGCAGTATTTT
CASSLEAGNSDTQYF
>.|TRBJ1-1|.|TRBV6-6
TGTGCCAGCAGAGGAGGGATTGAAGCTTTCTTT
CASRGGIEAFF
>.|TRBJ1-4|TRBD1|TRBV7-2
TGTGCCAGCAGCTTTAACAGGGGGATGTCACAGATTGAAAAACTGTTTTTT
CASSFNRGMSQIEKLFF
>.|TRBJ1-2|TRBD1|TRBV4-2
TGTGCCAGCAGCCAAGTACAGGGGGTTGGGGGGGGGCTAGGTTATGGCTACACCTTC
CASSQVQGVGGGLGYGYTF
>.|TRBJ1-6|.|TRBV6-6
TGTGCCAGCAGTTACGAGCCCCGGGCACCCCTCCACTTT
CASSYEPRAPLHF